This T cell receptor beta chain was recorded in a study of T cell repertoires in cytomegalovirus infection. In regard to this clonotype: Its antigen is unidentified.

Study-wide findings and caveats: Based on cumulative public TCR beta family frequency, carriers of CMV plus the relevant HLA were identified.

TCRdb ran MiXCR on the reads and lists one entry per CDR3 protein. The top ten clones hold about 82% of a sample with 27,000 or so distinct CDR3 sequences, under 20% of them seen once. In germline, CDR1 is SGHVS, CDR2 FNYEAQ. Trimming removed 5 bases at V and 2 bases at J, with 16 bases between. This CDR3 has 17 amino acids. The specimen was CD8+ T cells from cultured PBMCs, collected from culture after CMV antigen stimulation. This clonotype originated in a human donor in good health (CMV status not recorded). Some clones in this sample may be carry-over from other donors' samples. J is TRBJ2-6 and V is TRBV7-6; D is uncertain. As DNA, the CDR3 is TGTGCCAGCAGCCCCGGGTGGGGTGTTACTGGGGCCAACGTCCTGACTTTC. Translating it yields CASSPGWGVTGANVLTF.